These 6 T cell receptor beta chains were all obtained from the same sample, sequenced in a study of cytomegalovirus exposure and HLA in healthy donors. Some clones are missing from TCRdb's copy, which holds only in-frame ones; the method was immunoSEQ multiplex PCR. The sample includes fewer than 90,000 clones, about four fifths seen only once; the top ten take roughly 12%. Sequencing input: PBMCs. All receptors derive from a woman aged 18-29 years in good health and CMV-seropositive.

J is TRBJ2-7 and V is TRBV6-5; TRBD1 is a possible D gene (6 bases). V was clipped by 5 bases and J by 2 bases, with 16 bases between them. This CDR3 spans 15 amino acids. Germline V CDR1 and CDR2: MNHEY, SVGAGI. The DNA for the CDR3 is TGTGCCAGCAGTCAACGACAGGCGGTCACCTACGAGCAGTACTTC. This translates into CASSQRQAVTYEQYF.

This clone was seen once. CDR3 in amino acids: CAGIGGFAAFF. In DNA, the CDR3 is TGTGCCGGCATCGGGGGTTTTGCGGCTTTCTTT. The chain joins TRBV27 to TRBJ1-1; a weak D match, TRBD1 (5 bases). With 11 bases removed from V and 11 bases from J, the gap between germline ends came to 18 bases. The germline V gene has CDR1 MNHEY and CDR2 SMNVEV (reference sequence). This CDR3 comprises 11 residues.

The chain has TRBV5-6 and TRBJ2-1; tentative D call: TRBD1 (6 bases). This CDR3 contains 15 residues. The germline CDR1 and CDR2 sequences are SGHDT and YYEEEE. Trimming stripped 4 bases from V and 1 base from J, with 12 bases between. Written as DNA, the CDR3 is TGTGCCAGCAGCCCTGTCGACAGGTCCTACAATGAGCAGTTCTTC. Its translation: CASSPVDRSYNEQFF.

The gene calls are TRBV2 and TRBJ1-1; D gene ambiguous. There are 12 residues in the CDR3. V was pared by 9 bases and J by 1 base, with 9 bases between. The germline gives CDR1 SNHLY, CDR2 FYNNEI. CDR3 amino acids: CARRRRNTEAFF. CDR3 DNA: TGTGCCAGGAGACGGAGGAACACTGAAGCTTTCTTT.

This clone was seen only once. The chain couples TRBV19 to TRBJ1-1, with D hard to call. CDR3 size: 11 residues. V was trimmed by 8 bases and J by 3 bases, leaving 7 bases between them. Germline V lookup: CDR1 LNHDA, CDR2 SQIVND (reference sequence). This chain's CDR3 is CASLQDTEAFF. In DNA, the CDR3 is TGTGCCAGTCTTCAGGACACTGAAGCTTTCTTT.

The V gene is TRBV4-3, the J gene TRBJ1-2; unclear D gene. The CDR3 consists of 12 residues. Germline V gives CDR1 LGHNA, CDR2 YSLEER. The V end lost 2 bases, the J end lost 3 bases, and 4 bases lay between the germline ends. CDR3 bases: TGCGCCAGCAGCCAATCGGACTATGGCTACACCTTC. This translates into CASSQSDYGYTF.